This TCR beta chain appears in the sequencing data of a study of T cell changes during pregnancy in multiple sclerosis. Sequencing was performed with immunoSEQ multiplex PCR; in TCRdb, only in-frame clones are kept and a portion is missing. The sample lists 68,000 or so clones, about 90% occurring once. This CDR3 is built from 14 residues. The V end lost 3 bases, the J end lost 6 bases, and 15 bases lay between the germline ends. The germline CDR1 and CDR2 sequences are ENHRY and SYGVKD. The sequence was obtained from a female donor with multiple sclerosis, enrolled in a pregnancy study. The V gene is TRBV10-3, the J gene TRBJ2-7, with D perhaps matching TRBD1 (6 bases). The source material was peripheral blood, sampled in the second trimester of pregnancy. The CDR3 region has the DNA TGTGCCATCAGTGACGTAACAGGGACCCCCGAGCAGTACTTC. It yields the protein CAISDVTGTPEQYF.